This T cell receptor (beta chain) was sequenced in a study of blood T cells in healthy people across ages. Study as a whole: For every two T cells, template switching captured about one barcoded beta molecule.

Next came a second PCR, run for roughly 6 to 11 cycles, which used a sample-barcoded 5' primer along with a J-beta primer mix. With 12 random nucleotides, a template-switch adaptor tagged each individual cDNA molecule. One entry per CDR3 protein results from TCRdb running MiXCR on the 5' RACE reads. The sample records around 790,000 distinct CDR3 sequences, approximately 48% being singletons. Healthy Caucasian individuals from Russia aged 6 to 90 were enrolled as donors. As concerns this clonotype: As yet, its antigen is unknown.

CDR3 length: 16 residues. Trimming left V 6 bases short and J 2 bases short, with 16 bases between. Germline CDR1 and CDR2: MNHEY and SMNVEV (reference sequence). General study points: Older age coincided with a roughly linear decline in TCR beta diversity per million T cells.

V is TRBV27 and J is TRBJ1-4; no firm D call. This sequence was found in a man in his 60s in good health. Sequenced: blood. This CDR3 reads CASSMNMGWTNEKLFF. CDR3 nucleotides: TGTGCCAGCAGCATGAACATGGGGTGGACTAATGAAAAACTGTTTTTT.